This is a list of T cell receptor beta chains from one sample in a study of cytomegalovirus exposure and HLA in healthy donors. TCRdb's table, derived via immunoSEQ multiplex PCR, lists solely in-frame clones and lacks some. Altogether tens of thousands of clones are present, 70% to 90% being singletons, with the ten largest covering 3% to 4%. Material: PBMCs. The receptor set was obtained from a woman between 18 and 29 years old in good health and CMV-seropositive. Each CDR3 is given with its conserved first and last residue. A D gene is named only where the DNA matches it firmly. Size is stated for part of the rows, as once, few or many counts, or as a class when the clone is expanded.

length	size	J	D	V	CDR3	DNA
17	.	TRBJ1-5	.	TRBV27	CASSLTRSGPGAQPQHF	TGTGCCAGCAGTTTAACACGCTCCGGACCTGGGGCTCAGCCCCAGCATTTT
17	.	TRBJ2-7	.	TRBV11-2	CASSPGQEGFLIYEQYF	TGTGCCAGCAGCCCAGGTCAGGAGGGGTTTTTGATCTACGAGCAGTACTTC
12	.	TRBJ1-1	.	TRBV28	CASRAWTGSAFF	TGTGCCAGCAGGGCCTGGACGGGGAGTGCTTTCTTT
15	once	TRBJ1-2	TRBD1	TRBV5-4	CASSLEAGGFRGYTF	TGTGCCAGCAGCTTGGAAGCAGGGGGCTTCAGAGGCTACACCTTC
15	.	TRBJ2-4	TRBD2	TRBV6-6	CASWNTGGAKNIQYF	TGTGCCAGCTGGAACACGGGGGGAGCCAAAAACATTCAGTACTTC
15	.	TRBJ2-7	.	TRBV4-1	CASSHSGAGGNEQYF	TGCGCCAGCAGCCACTCTGGGGCAGGGGGGAACGAGCAGTACTTC
15	.	TRBJ2-3	.	TRBV29-1	CSVDRDSIYTDTQYF	TGCAGCGTTGACCGGGACTCGATCTACACAGATACGCAGTATTTT
18	.	TRBJ2-3	.	TRBV2	CASRDPSFFDRLTDTQYF	TGTGCCAGCAGAGACCCGAGTTTCTTCGACAGGTTGACAGATACGCAGTATTTT
15	once	TRBJ2-5	.	TRBV4-1	CASSQARASGETQYF	TGCGCCAGCAGCCAAGCGCGGGCCTCTGGGGAGACCCAGTACTTC
18	.	TRBJ2-1	TRBD2	TRBV5-4	CASSFPGLAGGPRNEQFF	TGTGCCAGCAGCTTCCCAGGACTAGCGGGGGGGCCGAGAAATGAGCAGTTCTTC
13	.	TRBJ1-1	.	TRBV4-1	CASSQEIRTEAFF	TGCGCCAGCAGCCAAGAAATCCGGACTGAAGCTTTCTTT
16	.	TRBJ1-1	.	TRBV5-1	CASSLALAGKNTEAFF	TGCGCCAGCAGCTTGGCCTTGGCAGGGAAGAACACTGAAGCTTTCTTT
13	.	TRBJ2-7	.	TRBV5-6	CASKVSRSGEQYF	TGTGCCAGCAAAGTCAGCAGGTCTGGCGAGCAGTACTTC
14	.	TRBJ1-3	TRBD1	TRBV6-1	CASRGTGGQNTIYF	TGTGCCAGCAGGGGGACAGGGGGCCAGAACACCATATATTTT
14	few	TRBJ1-2	TRBD1	TRBV15	CATSGRDSNYGYTF	TGTGCCACCAGCGGCAGGGACAGTAACTATGGCTACACCTTC
14	.	TRBJ1-1	TRBD1	TRBV19	CASKPGQGGTEAFF	TGTGCCAGTAAACCGGGACAGGGAGGCACTGAAGCTTTCTTT
16	.	TRBJ2-2	.	TRBV5-4	CASSPGAGRHTGELFF	TGTGCCAGCAGCCCTGGGGCAGGCCGGCACACCGGGGAGCTGTTTTTT
17	.	TRBJ2-1	TRBD2	TRBV12-5	CASGLVLGSGSVIEQFF	TGTGCTAGTGGTTTGGTACTTGGTAGCGGGAGTGTTATAGAGCAGTTCTTC
15	.	TRBJ2-7	TRBD1	TRBV18	CASSPDRTSSYEQYF	TGTGCCAGCTCACCGGACAGGACTTCCTCCTACGAGCAGTACTTC
15	.	TRBJ2-7	TRBD2	TRBV28	CASSITSGRAYEQYF	TGTGCCAGCAGTATCACTAGCGGGAGGGCGTACGAGCAGTACTTC
11	.	TRBJ1-1	.	TRBV2	CASGETDEAFF	TGTGCCAGCGGGGAGACGGATGAAGCTTTCTTT
14	.	TRBJ2-7	.	TRBV27	CASSSVGLSYEQYF	TGTGCCAGCAGTTCCGTAGGACTGAGCTACGAGCAGTACTTC
14	.	TRBJ1-5	TRBD1	TRBV19	CASSIGDRGQPQHF	TGTGCCAGTAGTATAGGGGACAGGGGTCAGCCCCAGCATTTT
15	.	TRBJ2-1	.	TRBV19	CASSLGEFPYNEQFF	TGTGCCAGTAGTCTCGGGGAGTTTCCCTACAATGAGCAGTTCTTC
13	.	TRBJ2-1	TRBD2	TRBV29-1	CSVDRTSGGAKFF	TGCAGCGTTGACCGGACTAGCGGGGGGGCCAAGTTCTTC
14	.	TRBJ2-3	TRBD1	TRBV6-1	CASTRTGGLDTQYF	TGTGCCAGCACCCGGACAGGGGGCCTAGATACGCAGTATTTT
12	.	TRBJ1-3	.	TRBV11-2	CASSTYRDTIYF	TGTGCCAGCAGCACTTATAGAGACACCATATATTTT
13	once	TRBJ2-1	TRBD1	TRBV30	CAGRDRLINEQFF	TGTGCCGGTAGGGACAGATTGATCAATGAGCAGTTCTTC
18	.	TRBJ2-1	TRBD2	TRBV11-2	CASSLRSSAGGLENEQFF	TGTGCCAGCAGCTTAAGGTCCTCCGCGGGAGGGCTGGAAAATGAGCAGTTCTTC
12	.	TRBJ1-1	TRBD1	TRBV28	CASSQGTGPAFF	TGTGCCAGCAGCCAAGGGACAGGGCCCGCTTTCTTT
14	.	TRBJ1-1	TRBD1	TRBV7-2	CASSLRGRGTEAFF	TGTGCCAGCAGCCTCAGGGGGCGCGGGACTGAAGCTTTCTTT
9	.	TRBJ1-2	.	TRBV20-1	CSGPEGDTF	TGCAGTGGTCCAGAGGGGGACACCTTC
17	.	TRBJ2-7	.	TRBV28	CASSLVGQPSISYEQYF	TGTGCCAGCAGTTTAGTAGGACAGCCATCAATCTCCTACGAGCAGTACTTC
15	.	TRBJ1-2	TRBD1	TRBV14	CASSQATGANYGYTF	TGTGCCAGCAGCCAAGCAACAGGGGCAAACTATGGCTACACCTTC
19	.	TRBJ2-2	TRBD2	TRBV7-2	CASSLGLAGGRAYTGELFF	TGTGCCAGCAGCTTAGGACTAGCGGGGGGTCGAGCCTACACCGGGGAGCTGTTTTTT
14	.	TRBJ2-5	TRBD2	TRBV10-3	CAISNSGSKETQYF	TGTGCCATCAGCAATAGCGGGTCAAAAGAGACCCAGTACTTC
14	.	TRBJ1-3	TRBD1	TRBV10-2	CASRTGGSGNTIYF	TGCGCCAGCAGAACAGGGGGCTCTGGAAACACCATATATTTT
15	once	TRBJ1-2	.	TRBV6-1	CASSEVAQGGYGYTF	TGTGCCAGCAGTGAAGTGGCGCAGGGTGGCTATGGCTACACCTTC
14	.	TRBJ1-6	.	TRBV6-1	CASSLGVYNSPLHF	TGTGCCAGCTCCCTAGGCGTGTATAATTCACCCCTCCACTTT
15	.	TRBJ1-5	TRBD1	TRBV6-1	CASSARQGDGQPQHF	TGTGCCAGCAGTGCAAGACAGGGTGACGGACAGCCCCAGCATTTT
16	.	TRBJ2-3	TRBD2	TRBV6-4	CASARDPSGSTDTQYF	TGTGCCAGCGCCCGAGACCCTAGCGGGAGTACAGATACGCAGTATTTT
19	.	TRBJ2-2	.	TRBV5-1	CASSSGVAPFSTNTGELFF	TGCGCCAGCAGCTCGGGGGTAGCCCCCTTCTCAACAAACACCGGGGAGCTGTTTTTT
15	.	TRBJ2-7	TRBD2	TRBV5-4	CASSLEGPSGDRQYF	TGTGCCAGCAGCTTGGAGGGGCCTAGCGGGGACCGGCAGTACTTC